A single sample gave rise to the 13 T cell receptor beta chains below, sequenced in a study of blood T cells in healthy people across ages. Using a J-beta primer mix together with a sample-barcoded 5' primer, a second PCR was run for roughly 6 to 12 cycles. TCRdb passed the 5' RACE reads through MiXCR, listing each CDR3 protein once. Among about 680,000 distinct CDR3 sequences listed, approximately 50% were seen once. Sequencing was done on a sample of blood. The source of these receptors is a woman aged 60-75 years in good health.

The V and J genes are TRBV4-3 and TRBJ2-5; a possible D gene is TRBD2 (6 bases). V shed 2 bases and J shed 11 bases, with 27 bases lying between them. Looked up from germline, CDR1 is LGHNA and CDR2 is YSLEER. This CDR3 contains 17 residues. The CDR3 bases are TGCGCCAGCAGCCAACCCGTCGGGGGAGAGGTTCTCTACAAGCAGTACTTC. Translating gives CASSQPVGGEVLYKQYF.

This clonotype was detected a few times. V is TRBV3-1 and J is TRBJ2-3; TRBD1 might be the D (5 bases). With 1 base removed from V and 7 bases from J, the gap between germline ends came to 15 bases. Germline values: CDR1 LGHDT, CDR2 YNNKEL (reference sequence). The CDR3 sequence is 15 residues long. CDR3 nucleotide sequence: TGTGCCAGCAGCCAAGCAGGGCCAGAGGCGAATACGCAGTATTTT. This encodes CASSQAGPEANTQYF.

The J gene is TRBJ2-1, the V gene TRBV20-1; D is unclear. This CDR3 comprises 13 residues. Germline V gives CDR1 DFQATT, CDR2 SNEGSKA (reference sequence). Between the trimmed V and J ends, which lost 1 base and 5 bases, there was a span of 9 bases. As DNA, the CDR3 is TGCAGTGCTAGAGTGTGGGAAAACAATGAGCAGTTCTTC. Residues: CSARVWENNEQFF.

The chain has TRBV3-1 and TRBJ2-1, with no clear D. Germline V gives CDR1 LGHDT, CDR2 YNNKEL (reference sequence). There are 15 residues in the CDR3. Deletions cut 0 bases from V and 7 bases from J, with 13 bases between. CDR3 DNA sequence: TGTGCCAGCAGCCAAGATGAGGAGATTACGAATGAGCAGTTCTTC. It yields the protein CASSQDEEITNEQFF.

The chain recombines TRBV27 with TRBJ2-7, with D unresolved. V shed 5 bases and J shed 0 bases, with 14 bases lying between them. The CDR3 contains 15 residues. Germline V lookup: CDR1 MNHEY, CDR2 SMNVEV (reference sequence). For the CDR3, the DNA is TGTGCCAGCAGTCCCGATAGACTTAGCTCCTACGAGCAGTACTTC. Translation gives CASSPDRLSSYEQYF.

This chain uses TRBV7-9 with TRBJ2-1; tentative D call: TRBD2 (5 bases). V lost 6 bases, J lost 7 bases, and 16 bases lay in between. CDR3 length: 14 amino acids. The germline V gene encodes CDR1 SEHNR and CDR2 FQNEAQ (reference sequence). CDR3 residues: CASSSAQGGNEQFF. CDR3 DNA sequence: TGTGCCAGCAGTTCAGCCCAAGGCGGGAATGAGCAGTTCTTC.

This clonotype has just a few counts. The V call is TRBV10-3, the J call TRBJ2-7, with 7 bases lining up with TRBD1. Germline CDR1 reads ENHRY; CDR2 reads SYGVKD. V was clipped by 4 bases and J by 0 bases; unmatched bases: 6. The CDR3 is 15 amino acids. Here the CDR3 DNA reads TGTGCCATCAGTGGTCCGACAGGGCCCTCCTACGAGCAGTACTTC. This sequence encodes CAISGPTGPSYEQYF.

The chain has TRBV27 and TRBJ2-1; possibly TRBD2 for D (6 bases). Trimming shortened V by 4 bases and J by 4 bases, and 11 bases separated the two germline ends. The CDR3 is 14 amino acids. From germline, CDR1 is MNHEY and CDR2 SMNVEV (reference sequence). The CDR3 protein is CASSWGLPYNEQFF. CDR3 nucleotides: TGTGCCAGCAGTTGGGGACTTCCTTACAATGAGCAGTTCTTC.

This clonotype has only a few counts. The junction shows a germline mismatch at one end, possibly a read error. J is TRBJ2-7 and V is TRBV28; tentatively, D is TRBD1 (6 bases). The CDR3 contains 13 residues. From germline, CDR1 is MDHEN and CDR2 SYDVKM. The CDR3 loop reads CASSLPGQYEQYF. In DNA, the CDR3 is TGCGCCAGCAGCCTCCCGGGACAATACGAGCAGTACTTC.

This clonotype has a count of ten or more. J is TRBJ2-1 and V is TRBV29-1; 9 nucleotides line up with TRBD2. Germline V CDR1 and CDR2: SQVTM, ANQGSEA. J gave up 5 bases and V 6 bases, and 8 bases lay outside the gene matches. This CDR3 is built from 14 residues. The CDR3 loop reads CSVLSGRANNEQFF. CDR3 coding DNA: TGCAGCGTCCTTAGCGGGAGAGCTAACAATGAGCAGTTCTTC.

This clonotype turned up a few times. The V gene is TRBV12-3 or TRBV12-4, the J gene TRBJ2-5; TRBD1 aligns across 9 bases. CDR3 length equals 13 residues. The trim removed 6 bases at V and 6 bases at J, leaving 5 bases unmatched. The CDR3 region is CASSDRGLKTQYF. The CDR3 nucleotides read TGTGCCAGCAGCGACAGGGGGTTGAAGACCCAGTACTTC.

The chain links TRBV11-2 to TRBJ2-5; 13 bases match TRBD2. The length of the CDR3 is 16 residues. V was clipped by 0 bases and J by 4 bases; unmatched bases: 2. CDR1 and CDR2 (germline): SGHAT, FQNNGV. The CDR3 DNA reads as TGTGCCAGCAGCTTAGATACTAGCGGGAGGGGAGAGACCCAGTACTTC. Residues: CASSLDTSGRGETQYF. Combining the CDR3 with reference TRBV11-2 and TRBJ2-5 gives the whole variable domain EAGVAQSPRYKIIEKRQSVAFWCNPISGHATLYWYQQILGQGPKLLIQFQNNGVVDDSQLPKDRFSAERLKGVDSTLKIQPAKLEDSAVYLCASSLDTSGRGETQYFGPGTRLLVL.

This rearrangement joins TRBV7-3 to TRBJ2-5, with D unresolved. CDR1 SGHTA and CDR2 FQGTGA come from the germline V gene. The CDR3 has 13 amino acids. Trimming stripped 2 bases from V and 5 bases from J, with 9 bases between. The CDR3 nucleotides are TGTGCCAGCAGCTTATTCATGGGGGAGACCCAGTACTTC. The encoded protein is CASSLFMGETQYF.